This TCR beta chain was captured in a study of T cell repertoires in cytomegalovirus infection. Turning to the study itself: It was the public TCR beta signatures that indicated both CMV infection and matching HLA type.

Only a few counts were recorded for this clonotype. Its antigen is undetermined. TCRdb analysed the reads with MiXCR anew, one entry per CDR3 protein. Of 750,000 to 900,000 distinct CDR3 sequences in the sample, under 35% were seen once. The sequenced sample was cultured CD8+ T cells from PBMCs, obtained from culture after CMV antigen stimulation. The TCR originated in a human donor in good health (CMV status not recorded). Some clones in this sample may be carry-over from other donors' samples.

CDR3 protein: CASSLGVRGTDTQYF. CDR3 DNA: TGTGCCAGCAGTTTAGGGGTAAGAGGCACAGATACGCAGTATTTT. The gene calls are TRBV12-3 or TRBV12-4 and TRBJ2-3; D unresolved. Trimming left V 1 base short and J 1 base short, with 9 bases between. This CDR3 is 15 amino acids long.